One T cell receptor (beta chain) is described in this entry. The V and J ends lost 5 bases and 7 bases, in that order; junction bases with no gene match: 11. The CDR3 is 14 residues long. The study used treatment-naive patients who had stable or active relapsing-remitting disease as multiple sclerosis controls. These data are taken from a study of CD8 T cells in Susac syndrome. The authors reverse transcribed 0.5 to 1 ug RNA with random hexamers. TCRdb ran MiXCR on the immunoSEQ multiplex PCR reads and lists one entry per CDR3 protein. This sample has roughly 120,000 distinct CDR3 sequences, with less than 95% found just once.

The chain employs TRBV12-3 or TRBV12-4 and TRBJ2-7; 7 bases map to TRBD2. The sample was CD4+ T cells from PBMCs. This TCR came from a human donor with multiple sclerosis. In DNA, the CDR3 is TGTGCCAGCAGTCAGCTAGCGGCCAAAGGGGAGCAGTACTTC. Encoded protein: CASSQLAAKGEQYF.